This T cell receptor beta chain comes out of a study of T cell responses to AZD1222 COVID-19 vaccine. The data were produced by immunoSEQ multiplex PCR, yet TCRdb's version contains in-frame clones alone and is incomplete. The sample holds around 160,000 clones, around 89% seen once. Deletions cut 6 bases from V and 4 bases from J, with 28 bases between. In germline, CDR1 is MNHEY, CDR2 SMNVEV (reference sequence). There are 18 residues in the CDR3. The source is an adult in good health. Sequencing used peripheral blood, obtained on day 0 of AZD1222 vaccination. The chain carries TRBV27 and TRBJ2-7; possible D gene TRBD2, 5 bases. Here the CDR3 reads CASSRSPFSTGSQYEQYF. The CDR3 DNA sequence: TGTGCCAGCAGCCGAAGCCCTTTTTCGACGGGGAGTCAATACGAGCAGTACTTC.